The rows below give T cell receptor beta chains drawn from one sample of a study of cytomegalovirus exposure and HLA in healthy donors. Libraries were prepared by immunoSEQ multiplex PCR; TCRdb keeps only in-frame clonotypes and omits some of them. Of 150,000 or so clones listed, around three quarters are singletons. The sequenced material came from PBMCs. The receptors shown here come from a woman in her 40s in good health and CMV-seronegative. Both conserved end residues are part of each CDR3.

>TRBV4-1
CASSQGWTGSNQPQHF
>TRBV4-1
CASSQGDRVPYEQYF
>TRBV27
CASSPQTGLGYEQYF
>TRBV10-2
CASTQGSGEQFF
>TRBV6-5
CASRTSGGAKDAQFF
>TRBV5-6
CASTRVDGSYNSPLHF
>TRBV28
CASSLQGARVSRDGYTF
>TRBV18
CASSATGENTEAFF
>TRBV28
CASSLSGDSNQPQHF
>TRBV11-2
CASSLIAGGPTTTDTQYF
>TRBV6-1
CASSVQNGTPNTEAFF
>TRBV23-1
CASSQYRPEGTDTQYF
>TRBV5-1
CASSPLGQVVGSLHF
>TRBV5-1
CASHDRGPSEQYF
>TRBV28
CASSSDRGYEKLFF